The sequence of this T cell receptor (beta chain) was determined in a study of T cells in localized non-small cell lung cancer. General study findings and limits: Because only a single region of the tumor was sequenced, heterogeneity remains possible. Patients showing higher blood T cell density tended to see longer overall survival. Adjacent lung exhibited a median of approximately 50 among the 100 most abundant tumor clones. Maximal T cell clonality occurred in uninvolved adjacent lung, with tumor ranking below it.

As concerns this clone: The antigen is unknown. At the DNA level, this CDR3 is encoded by other sequences in the same sample as well.

J was trimmed by 2 bases and V by 6 bases; bases with no gene match: 5. Looked up from germline, CDR1 is MDHEN and CDR2 is SYDVKM. The CDR3 sequence is 15 residues long. Profiled with immunoSEQ multiplex PCR; TCRdb holds only in-frame clones, not every one. Found here are about 22,000 clones, 70% to 85% of them singletons; the top ten hold about 2.6%. This clonotype originated in a man aged 35 to 69 with stage I lung adenocarcinoma. V usage is TRBV28 and J usage is TRBJ1-3, with TRBD1 identical over 9 bases. Specimen: peripheral blood, collected before any cancer treatment. The DNA for the CDR3 is TGTGCCAGCAGGGGGGACAGGGTGCCTGGAAACACCATATATTTT. Translated, it gives CASRGDRVPGNTIYF.